This TCR beta chain was profiled in a study of blood T cell repertoires in COVID-19. Overall study context: Samples came from the United States, Italy and Spain, spanning acute and convalescent COVID-19. T cells, B-cell-depleted T cells, or PBMCs provided the cDNA or gDNA that served as material.

The CDR3 consists of 13 residues. V was cut by 6 bases and J by 8 bases, with 16 bases left in between. Germline loops: CDR1 LNHDA, CDR2 SQIVND (reference sequence). Authors' processing steps: For nucleated cells, counts were estimated from reference gene primer amplification. Profiling relied on immunoSEQ multiplex PCR, and the TCRdb table lists in-frame clones only, not all of them. V and J calls and clone size follow that table, whereas D and trimming were derived from the DNA. This table has 110,000 to 150,000 clones, more than 65% appearing once. The specimen was peripheral blood. The rearrangement uses TRBV19 and TRBJ1-2, with a tentative D call TRBD1 (6 bases). The TCR sequence derives from a man older than 75 with acute or convalescent COVID-19. The CDR3 DNA reads TGTGCCAGTAGGTTAGACAGGAGCCACGGCTACACCTTC. It codes for CASRLDRSHGYTF.